This TCR beta chain stems from a study of blood T cell repertoires in COVID-19. Study as a whole: COVID-19 samples from acute and convalescent phases originated in the United States, Italy and Spain. In each case, the material was cDNA or gDNA derived from T cells, B-cell-depleted T cells, or PBMCs.

Produced via immunoSEQ multiplex PCR; TCRdb's table is partial and in-frame only. Of 110,000 to 150,000 clones listed, about 88% are singletons. Between the trimmed V and J ends, which lost 5 bases and 7 bases, there was a span of 18 bases. The CDR3 runs 16 residues. Germline assignment: CDR1 LGHDT and CDR2 YNNKEL (reference sequence). The sequence was obtained from a man aged 45-60 years with active or convalescent COVID-19. The chain employs TRBV3-1 (or the pseudogene TRBV3-2) and TRBJ1-6, with a possible D match to TRBD1 (5 bases). The sequencing input was peripheral blood. CDR3 sequence (DNA): TGTGCCAGCAGCGACTCGCAGGGAGGTGGCAATTCACCCCTCCACTTT. As protein: CASSDSQGGGNSPLHF.